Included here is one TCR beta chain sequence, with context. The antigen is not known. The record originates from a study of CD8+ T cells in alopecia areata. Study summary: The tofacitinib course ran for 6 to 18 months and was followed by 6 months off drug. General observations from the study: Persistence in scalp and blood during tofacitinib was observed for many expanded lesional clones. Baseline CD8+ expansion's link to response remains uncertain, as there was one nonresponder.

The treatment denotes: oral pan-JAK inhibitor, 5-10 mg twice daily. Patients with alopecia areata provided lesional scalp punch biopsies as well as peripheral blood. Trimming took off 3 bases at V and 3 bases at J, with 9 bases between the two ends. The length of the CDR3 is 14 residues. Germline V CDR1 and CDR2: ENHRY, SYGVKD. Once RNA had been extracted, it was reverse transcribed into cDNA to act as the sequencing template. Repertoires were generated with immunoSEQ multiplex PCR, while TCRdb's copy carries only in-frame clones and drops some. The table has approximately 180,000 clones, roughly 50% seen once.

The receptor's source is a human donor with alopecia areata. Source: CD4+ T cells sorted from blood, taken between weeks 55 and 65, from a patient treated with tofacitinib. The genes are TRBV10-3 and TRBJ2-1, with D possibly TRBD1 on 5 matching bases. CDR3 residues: CAISEGARYNEQFF. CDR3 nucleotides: TGTGCCATCAGTGAAGGGGCACGCTACAATGAGCAGTTCTTC.